This TCR beta chain was recovered during a study of sequential checkpoint blockade in melanoma. About the study: Randomization was 1:1 between first-line nivolumab→ipilimumab and ipilimumab→nivolumab. Matched biopsies came pretreatment and at week 13 for 20 to 25 patients. Whole-study findings and limits: Pretreatment TIL clonality tracked with response in the nivolumab-first arm.

With respect to this clone: The antigen remains undetermined.

Some clones are missing from TCRdb's copy, which holds only in-frame ones; the method was immunoSEQ multiplex PCR. Of about 20,000 clones in the sample, around 24% are singletons; the top ten hold roughly 7.2%. Treatment of the sample: randomized to nivolumab then ipilimumab (arm A) or the reverse (arm B). The sample consisted of tumor tissue (inferred from file names), taken from a patient given nivolumab and ipilimumab in sequence. The TCR sequence derives from a human donor with melanoma.

This CDR3 is CASRNHRGNEKLFF. The CDR3, as DNA: TGTGCCAGCAGAAACCACAGGGGCAATGAAAAACTGTTTTTT. The chain couples TRBV11-3 to TRBJ1-4, with TRBD1 matching 7 bases. Trimming at V came to 6 bases and at J to 5 bases, leaving 6 bases not matched to a gene. Germline CDR1 SGHNT, CDR2 YENEEA. This CDR3 contains 14 residues.